The 20 T cell receptor beta chains reported below all come from one sample, sequenced in a study of control samples from healthy donors and cancer patients. Profiled with immunoSEQ multiplex PCR; TCRdb holds only in-frame clones, not every one. The sample carries 89,000 or so clones, 80% to 90% recorded once. Sequenced material: blood. The source of these receptors is a man aged 50 to 59 in good health.

In this sample, this clone turned up a few times. The sample contains more than one DNA sequence encoding this CDR3. CDR3 amino acids: CASSSWGTEAFF. In DNA, the CDR3 is TGTGCCAGCAGCTCTTGGGGCACTGAAGCTTTCTTT. The chain couples TRBV5-6 to TRBJ1-1, with D hard to call. V dropped 3 bases and J dropped 4 bases, with 7 bases sitting between them. The CDR3 consists of 12 residues. The V gene's germline CDR1 is SGHDT and CDR2 YYEEEE.

This clone was found once. V gene TRBV4-3 combines with J gene TRBJ1-3; tentatively, D is TRBD1 (6 bases). Germline loops: CDR1 LGHNA, CDR2 YSLEER. Trimming removed 2 bases from V and 1 base from J, with 9 bases in between. This CDR3 spans 15 amino acids. Written as DNA, the CDR3 is TGCGCCAGCAGCCAAAAGGGGGGATCTGGAAACACCATATATTTT. Residues: CASSQKGGSGNTIYF.

This clone has just one count. The J gene is TRBJ2-7, the V gene TRBV10-3, with 9 bases matching TRBD1. J gave up 4 bases and V 6 bases, and 4 bases lay outside the gene matches. The CDR3 runs to 13 residues. Per germline, CDR1 ENHRY and CDR2 SYGVKD. The CDR3 protein is CAISGDREYEQYF. For the CDR3, the DNA is TGTGCCATCAGCGGGGACAGGGAGTACGAGCAGTACTTC.

This clone came up a few times. The chain uses TRBV14 and TRBJ2-3; D is undetermined. The CDR3 has 13 residues. Germline V lookup: CDR1 SGHDN, CDR2 FVKESK. V was shortened by 2 bases and J by 2 bases, with 5 bases between the two germline ends. The CDR3 loop reads CASSQSFTDTQYF. In nucleotides, the CDR3 is TGTGCCAGCAGCCAATCATTCACAGATACGCAGTATTTT.

This clone showed up just once. The chain joins TRBV6-6 to TRBJ1-1; TRBD1 matches 7 bases. CDR1 is MNHNY, CDR2 SVGAGI, per germline (reference sequence). The CDR3 is 16 amino acids. The junction had 8 bases not matched to a gene; V was cut back by 2 bases and J by 2 bases. CDR3 coding DNA: TGTGCCAGCAGTTACCCCCCCACAGGGGCAAACACTGAAGCTTTCTTT. Protein sequence: CASSYPPTGANTEAFF.

The chain employs TRBV6-5 and TRBJ2-2, with 9 bases that match TRBD2. V shed 2 bases and J 7 bases; nucleotides not matched to a gene: 8. The CDR3 loop spans 16 amino acids. CDR1 and CDR2 (germline): MNHEY, SVGAGI. The CDR3 loop is CASSYVGGRAGGELFF. The CDR3 DNA reads as TGTGCCAGCAGTTACGTTGGCGGGAGGGCTGGCGGGGAGCTGTTTTTT.

This sequence joins TRBV29-1 and TRBJ2-5; possibly TRBD2 for D (6 bases). From germline, CDR1 is SQVTM and CDR2 ANQGSEA. This CDR3 spans 12 amino acids. V was clipped by 4 bases and J by 9 bases, with 15 bases between them. CDR3 sequence (DNA): TGCAGCGTTGCAGGACCGGAGGGGTCCCAGTACTTC. Translated: CSVAGPEGSQYF.

The J gene is TRBJ1-2, the V gene TRBV24-1, with 9 bases fitting TRBD1. There are 15 residues in the CDR3. CDR1 and CDR2 (germline): KGHDR, SFDVKD. J gave up 6 bases and V 1 base, and 5 bases lay outside the gene matches. The CDR3 DNA is TGTGCCACCAGTGATTTAGGGGACAGGGTTAATGGCTACACCTTC. It encodes CATSDLGDRVNGYTF.

The CDR3 nucleotides read TGCAGCGTTGTATGGGTCCTGAACACTGAAGCTTTCTTT. It codes for CSVVWVLNTEAFF. The V gene is TRBV29-1, the J gene TRBJ1-1; no clear D. V gave up 4 bases and J gave up 0 bases, with 9 bases separating them. Germline-derived CDR1 and CDR2 are SQVTM and ANQGSEA. CDR3 length equals 13 residues.

The chain is built from TRBV12-5 and TRBJ1-5, with D unclear. V gave up 7 bases and J gave up 5 bases, with 18 bases separating them. The CDR3 extends over 15 amino acids. The germline V gene encodes CDR1 LGHNT and CDR2 FRNRAP. In DNA form, the CDR3 reads TGTGCTAGTGCCATAGGGCCAGGCACCCATCAGCCCCAGCATTTT. It specifies CASAIGPGTHQPQHF. Full variable domain (remainder filled in from reference TRBV12-5 and TRBJ1-5): DARVTQTPRHKVTEMGQEVTMRCQPILGHNTVFWYRQTMMQGLELLAYFRNRAPLDDSGMPKDRFSAEMPDATLATLKIQPSEPRDSAVYFCASAIGPGTHQPQHFGDGTRLSIL.

The chain joins TRBV4-3 to TRBJ2-2; 8 positions agree with TRBD2. The CDR3 is 15 amino acids. With V trimmed by 2 bases and J by 6 bases, 5 bases remained unmatched. The germline gives CDR1 LGHNA, CDR2 YSLEER. CDR3 region: CASSQPHGGAGELFF. The CDR3 bases are TGCGCCAGCAGCCAACCCCACGGGGGGGCCGGGGAGCTGTTTTTT.

The V call is TRBV2, the J call TRBJ1-1, with D tentatively TRBD1 (6 bases). The germline gives CDR1 SNHLY, CDR2 FYNNEI. The length of the CDR3 is 15 residues. V shed 6 bases and J shed 1 base, with 15 bases lying between them. Written as DNA, the CDR3 is TGTGCCAGCAGAGGCAGGGGTTTTGGGAACACTGAAGCTTTCTTT. It codes for CASRGRGFGNTEAFF.

V usage is TRBV10-3 and J usage is TRBJ1-1, with D unclear. From germline, CDR1 is ENHRY and CDR2 SYGVKD. V was trimmed by 11 bases and J by 0 bases, leaving 19 bases between them. The CDR3 is 15 residues long. The CDR3 loop reads CAPKTSPEMNTEAFF. In DNA form, the CDR3 reads TGTGCCCCCAAAACGTCTCCTGAGATGAACACTGAAGCTTTCTTT.

This chain connects TRBV7-9 to TRBJ2-5, with TRBD2 matching over 13 bases. J was trimmed by 4 bases and V by 4 bases; bases with no gene match: 3. The CDR3 length is 15 residues. CDR1 SEHNR and CDR2 FQNEAQ come from the germline V gene (reference sequence). In nucleotides, the CDR3 is TGTGCCAGCAGCTCAGGACTAGCGGGAGTAGAGACCCAGTACTTC. The encoded protein is CASSSGLAGVETQYF.

The chain employs TRBV10-3 and TRBJ1-2, with D perhaps TRBD1 (6 bases). Trimming pared 5 bases from V and 3 bases from J, leaving 10 bases between. Germline V gene data show CDR1 as ENHRY and CDR2 as SYGVKD. The length of the CDR3 is 13 residues. CDR3 DNA: TGTGCCATCAGTACAGGGTCGGACTATGGCTACACCTTC. Its protein product is CAISTGSDYGYTF.

The chain combines TRBV6-4 with TRBJ2-5, with 7 bases fitting TRBD1. V gave up 0 bases and J gave up 5 bases; unmatched junction bases: 6. Germline V gene sequence: CDR1 MRHNA, CDR2 SNTAGT. The CDR3 is made up of 15 amino acids. The CDR3 sequence is CASSDSQGGMETQYF. The CDR3 DNA is TGTGCCAGCAGTGACTCACAAGGGGGCATGGAGACCCAGTACTTC.

The chain carries TRBV28 and TRBJ1-5, with 7 positions matching TRBD1. The CDR3 has 17 residues. The germline CDR1 and CDR2 sequences are MDHEN and SYDVKM. Trimming cost V 3 bases and J 1 base; bases outside gene matches: 9. DNA of the CDR3: TGTGCCAGCAGTTTGTTAAGGGGGCGACTCAGCAATCAGCCCCAGCATTTT. Translating it yields CASSLLRGRLSNQPQHF.

The chain couples TRBV6-5 to TRBJ1-2; 9 positions match TRBD1. With 7 bases clipped from V and 6 bases from J, the junction kept 6 bases outside the gene matches. There are 13 residues in the CDR3. Germline CDR1 is MNHEY and CDR2 is SVGAGI. This CDR3 reads CASIRDRDDGYTF. CDR3 DNA sequence: TGTGCCAGCATAAGGGACAGGGACGATGGCTACACCTTC.

The genes are TRBV4-2 and TRBJ2-7; 10 bases are shared with TRBD2. The J segment lost 2 bases and the V segment lost 2 bases, leaving 9 bases of the junction unmatched. The CDR3 runs 17 residues. Germline V gene data show CDR1 as LGHNA and CDR2 as YNFKEQ. This CDR3 is CASSQSLTSGIPYEQYF. As DNA, the CDR3 is TGTGCCAGCAGCCAATCCCTAACTAGCGGGATCCCCTACGAGCAGTACTTC.

In the case of this clone: At one end, the junction sequence differs from germline, possibly due to a read error. The chain carries TRBV7-3 and TRBJ2-3, with D perhaps matching TRBD2 (5 bases). CDR3 size: 13 residues. CDR1 is SGHTA, CDR2 FQGTGA, per germline. CDR3 region: CASSSPGLARSPF. CDR3 sequence (DNA): TGTGCCAGCAGCTCGCCGGGGTTAGCCAGGTCGCCATTC.